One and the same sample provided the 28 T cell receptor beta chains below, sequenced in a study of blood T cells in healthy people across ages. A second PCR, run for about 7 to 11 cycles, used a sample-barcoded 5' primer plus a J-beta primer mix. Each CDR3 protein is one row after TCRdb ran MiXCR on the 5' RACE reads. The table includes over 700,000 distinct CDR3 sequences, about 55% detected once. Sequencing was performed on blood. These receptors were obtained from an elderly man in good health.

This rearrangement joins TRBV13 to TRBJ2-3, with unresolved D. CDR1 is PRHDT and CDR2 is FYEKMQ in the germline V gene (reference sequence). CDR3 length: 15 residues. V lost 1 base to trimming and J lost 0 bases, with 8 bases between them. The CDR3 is CASSLEWGSTDTQYF. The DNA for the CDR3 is TGTGCCAGCAGCTTAGAATGGGGAAGCACAGATACGCAGTATTTT. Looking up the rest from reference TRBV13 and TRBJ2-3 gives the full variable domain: AAGVIQSPRHLIKEKRETATLKCYPIPRHDTVYWYQQGPGQDPQFLISFYEKMQSDKGSIPDRFSAQQFSDYHSELNMSSLELGDSALYFCASSLEWGSTDTQYFGPGTRLTVL.

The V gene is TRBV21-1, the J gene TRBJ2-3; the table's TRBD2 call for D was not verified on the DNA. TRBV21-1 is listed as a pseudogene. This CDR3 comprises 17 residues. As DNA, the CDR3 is TGTACCAGCAGCAAAGACGGGGGGCCGACTTACACAGATACGCAGTATTTT. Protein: CTSSKDGGPTYTDTQYF.

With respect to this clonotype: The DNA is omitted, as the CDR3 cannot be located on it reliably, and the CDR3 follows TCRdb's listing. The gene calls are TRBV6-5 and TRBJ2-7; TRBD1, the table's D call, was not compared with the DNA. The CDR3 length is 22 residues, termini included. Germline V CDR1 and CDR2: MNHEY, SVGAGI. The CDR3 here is CASSYLGGAREKLFFGSGTQYF.

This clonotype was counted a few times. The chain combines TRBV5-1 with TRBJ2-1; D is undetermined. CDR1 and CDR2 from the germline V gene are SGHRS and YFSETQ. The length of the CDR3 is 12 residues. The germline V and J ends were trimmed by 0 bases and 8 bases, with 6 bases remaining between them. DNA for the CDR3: TGCGCCAGCAGCTTGGCCAAGGATGAGCAGTTCTTC. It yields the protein CASSLAKDEQFF. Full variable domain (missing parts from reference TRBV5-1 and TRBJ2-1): KAGVTQTPRYLIKTRGQQVTLSCSPISGHRSVSWYQQTPGQGLQFLFEYFSETQRNKGNFPGRFSGRQFSNSRSEMNVSTLELGDSALYLCASSLAKDEQFFGPGTRLTVL.

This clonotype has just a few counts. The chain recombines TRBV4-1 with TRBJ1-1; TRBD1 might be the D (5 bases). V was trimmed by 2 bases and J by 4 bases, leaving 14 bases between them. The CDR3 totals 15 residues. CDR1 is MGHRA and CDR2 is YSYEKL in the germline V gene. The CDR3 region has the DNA TGCGCCAGCAGCCAAATCAGGGCGACGATCACTGAAGCTTTCTTT. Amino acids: CASSQIRATITEAFF.

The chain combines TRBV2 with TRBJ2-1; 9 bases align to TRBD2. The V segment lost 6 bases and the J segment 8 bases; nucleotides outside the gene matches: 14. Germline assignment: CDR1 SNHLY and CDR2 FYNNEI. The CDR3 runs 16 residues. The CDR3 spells CASSSLLAGVLDEQFF. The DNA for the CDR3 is TGTGCCAGCAGCTCCTTGTTAGCGGGAGTTTTGGATGAGCAGTTCTTC.

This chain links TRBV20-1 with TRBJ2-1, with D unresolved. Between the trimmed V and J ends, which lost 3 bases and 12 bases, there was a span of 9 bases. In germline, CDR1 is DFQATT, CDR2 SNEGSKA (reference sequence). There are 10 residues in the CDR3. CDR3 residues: CSASKGVQFF. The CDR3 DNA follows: TGCAGTGCTAGTAAGGGTGTGCAGTTCTTC.

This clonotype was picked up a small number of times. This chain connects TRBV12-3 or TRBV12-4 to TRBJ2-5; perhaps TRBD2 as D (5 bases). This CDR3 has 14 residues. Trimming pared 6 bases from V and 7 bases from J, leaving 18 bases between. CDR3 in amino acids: CASSPAGGFGTQYF. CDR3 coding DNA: TGTGCCAGCAGCCCGGCAGGAGGTTTCGGGACCCAGTACTTC.

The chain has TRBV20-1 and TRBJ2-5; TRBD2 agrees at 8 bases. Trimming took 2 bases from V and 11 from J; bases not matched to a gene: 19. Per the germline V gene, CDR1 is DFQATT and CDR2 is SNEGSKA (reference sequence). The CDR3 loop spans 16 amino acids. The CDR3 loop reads CSARRLAGDFASEQYF. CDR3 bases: TGCAGTGCTAGACGGCTAGCGGGTGACTTCGCCAGTGAGCAGTACTTC.

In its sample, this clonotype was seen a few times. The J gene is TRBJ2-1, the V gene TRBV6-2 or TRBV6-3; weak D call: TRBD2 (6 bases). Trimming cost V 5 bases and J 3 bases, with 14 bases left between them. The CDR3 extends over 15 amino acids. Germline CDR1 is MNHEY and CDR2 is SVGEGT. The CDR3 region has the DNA TGTGCCAGCAGTCTAGCGATTTCTCTCTACAATGAGCAGTTCTTC. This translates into CASSLAISLYNEQFF.

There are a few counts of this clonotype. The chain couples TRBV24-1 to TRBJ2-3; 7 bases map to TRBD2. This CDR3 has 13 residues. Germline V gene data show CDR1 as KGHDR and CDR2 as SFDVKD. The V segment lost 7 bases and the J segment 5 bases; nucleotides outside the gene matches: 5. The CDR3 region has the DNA TGTGCCACCAGCGAAGCGGGGCGAGATACGCAGTATTTT. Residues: CATSEAGRDTQYF.

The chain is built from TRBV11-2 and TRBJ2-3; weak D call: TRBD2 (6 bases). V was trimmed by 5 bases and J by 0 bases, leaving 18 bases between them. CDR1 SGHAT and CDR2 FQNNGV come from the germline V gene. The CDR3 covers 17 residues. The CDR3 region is CASSPSFAGRSTDTQYF. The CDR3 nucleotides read TGTGCCAGCAGCCCCTCCTTCGCGGGGCGAAGCACAGATACGCAGTATTTT.

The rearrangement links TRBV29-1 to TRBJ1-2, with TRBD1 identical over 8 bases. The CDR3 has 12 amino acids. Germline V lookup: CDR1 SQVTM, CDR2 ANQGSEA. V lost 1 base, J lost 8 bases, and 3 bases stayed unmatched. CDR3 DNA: TGCAGCGTTGAAGGGACAGGGCAAGGCTACACCTTC. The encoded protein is CSVEGTGQGYTF.

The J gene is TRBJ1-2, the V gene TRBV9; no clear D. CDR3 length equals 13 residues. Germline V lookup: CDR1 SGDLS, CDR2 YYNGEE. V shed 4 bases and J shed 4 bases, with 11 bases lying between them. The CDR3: CASSPPFGYGYTF. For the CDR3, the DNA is TGTGCCAGCAGCCCCCCCTTTGGCTATGGCTACACCTTC. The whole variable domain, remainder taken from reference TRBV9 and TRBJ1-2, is DSGVTQTPKHLITATGQRVTLRCSPRSGDLSVYWYQQSLDQGLQFLIQYYNGEERAKGNILERFSAQQFPDLHSELNLSSLELGDSALYFCASSPPFGYGYTFGSGTRLTVV.

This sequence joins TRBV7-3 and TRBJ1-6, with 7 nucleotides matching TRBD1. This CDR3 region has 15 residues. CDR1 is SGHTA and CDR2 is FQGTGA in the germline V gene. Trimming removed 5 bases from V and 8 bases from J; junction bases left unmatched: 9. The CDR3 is CASSPRGGWDSPLHF. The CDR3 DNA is TGTGCCAGCAGCCCTCGAGGGGGCTGGGATTCACCCCTCCACTTT.

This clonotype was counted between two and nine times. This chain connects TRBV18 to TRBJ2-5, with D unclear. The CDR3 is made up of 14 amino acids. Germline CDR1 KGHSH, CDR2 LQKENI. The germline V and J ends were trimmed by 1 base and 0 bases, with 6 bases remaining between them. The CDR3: CASSPLGYQETQYF. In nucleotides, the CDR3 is TGTGCCAGCTCACCACTGGGGTACCAAGAGACCCAGTACTTC.

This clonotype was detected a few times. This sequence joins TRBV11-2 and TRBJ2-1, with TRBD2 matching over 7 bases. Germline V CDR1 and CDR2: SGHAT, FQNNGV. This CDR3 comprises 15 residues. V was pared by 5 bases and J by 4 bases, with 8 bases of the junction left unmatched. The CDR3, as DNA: TGTGCCAGCAGCCACTGGGGGGGGAAATACAATGAGCAGTTCTTC. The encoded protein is CASSHWGGKYNEQFF.

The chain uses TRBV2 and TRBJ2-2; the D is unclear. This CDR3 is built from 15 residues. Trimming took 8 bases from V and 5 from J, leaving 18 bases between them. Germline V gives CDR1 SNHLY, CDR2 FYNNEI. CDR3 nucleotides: TGTGCCAGCGTAATAGATATTGTGGGAACCGGGGAGCTGTTTTTT. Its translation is CASVIDIVGTGELFF. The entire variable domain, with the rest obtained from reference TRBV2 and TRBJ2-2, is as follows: EPEVTQTPSHQVTQMGQEVILRCVPISNHLYFYWYRQILGQKVEFLVSFYNNEISEKSEIFDDQFSVERPDGSNFTLKIRSTKLEDSAMYFCASVIDIVGTGELFFGEGSRLTVL.

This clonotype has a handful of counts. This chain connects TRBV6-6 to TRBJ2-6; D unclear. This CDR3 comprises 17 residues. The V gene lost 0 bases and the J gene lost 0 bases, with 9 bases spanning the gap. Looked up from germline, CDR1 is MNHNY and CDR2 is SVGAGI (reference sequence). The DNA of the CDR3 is TGTGCCAGCAGTTACTCCAGGTCCCCCTCTGGGGCCAACGTCCTGACTTTC. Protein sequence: CASSYSRSPSGANVLTF.

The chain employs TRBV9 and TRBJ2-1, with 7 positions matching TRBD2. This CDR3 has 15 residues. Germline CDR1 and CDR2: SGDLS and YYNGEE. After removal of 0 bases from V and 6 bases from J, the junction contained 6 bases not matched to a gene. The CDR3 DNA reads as TGTGCCAGCAGCGTAGTTGGTAGCGGGTTCAATGAGCAGTTCTTC. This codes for CASSVVGSGFNEQFF.

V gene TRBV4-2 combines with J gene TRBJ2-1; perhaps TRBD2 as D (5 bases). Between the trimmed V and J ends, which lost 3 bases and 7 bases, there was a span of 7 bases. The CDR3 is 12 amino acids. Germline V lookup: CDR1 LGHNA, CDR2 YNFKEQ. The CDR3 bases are TGTGCCAGCAGCCAGGACTCGAATGAGCAGTTCTTC. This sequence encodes CASSQDSNEQFF.

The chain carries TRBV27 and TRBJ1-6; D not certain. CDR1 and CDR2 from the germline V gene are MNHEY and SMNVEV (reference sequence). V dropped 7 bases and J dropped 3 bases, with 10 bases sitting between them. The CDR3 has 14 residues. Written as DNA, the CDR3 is TGTGCCAGCACGTGGCCAAACTATAATTCACCCCTCCACTTT. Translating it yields CASTWPNYNSPLHF.

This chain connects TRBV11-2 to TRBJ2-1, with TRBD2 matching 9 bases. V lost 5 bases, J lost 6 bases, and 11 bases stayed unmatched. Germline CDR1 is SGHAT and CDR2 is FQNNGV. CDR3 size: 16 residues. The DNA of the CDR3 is TGTGCCAGCAGCCCGGTTGGGGGCGGGAGGGCCAATGAGCAGTTCTTC. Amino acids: CASSPVGGGRANEQFF.

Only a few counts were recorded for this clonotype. This CDR3 is CATSRPGGPTEETQYF. As DNA, the CDR3 is TGTGCCACCAGCAGACCGGGGGGTCCCACTGAAGAGACCCAGTACTTC. The gene calls are TRBV15 and TRBJ2-5; TRBD2 aligns across 7 bases. V lost 2 bases to trimming and J lost 3 bases; unmatched junction nucleotides: 9. Germline V gives CDR1 LNHNV, CDR2 YYDKDF (reference sequence). The CDR3 has 16 residues.

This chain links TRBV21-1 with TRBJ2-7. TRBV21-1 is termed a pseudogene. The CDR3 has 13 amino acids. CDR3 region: CASSKSSTLEQYF. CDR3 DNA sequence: TGTGCCAGCAGCAAATCCTCAACATTAGAGCAGTACTTC.

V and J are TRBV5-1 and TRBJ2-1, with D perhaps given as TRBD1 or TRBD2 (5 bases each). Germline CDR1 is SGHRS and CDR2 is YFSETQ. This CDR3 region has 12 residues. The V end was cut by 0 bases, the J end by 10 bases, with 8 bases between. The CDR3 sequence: CASSLAEGEQFF. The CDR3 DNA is TGCGCCAGCAGCTTGGCCGAGGGGGAGCAGTTCTTC. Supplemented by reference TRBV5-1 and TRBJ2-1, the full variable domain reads KAGVTQTPRYLIKTRGQQVTLSCSPISGHRSVSWYQQTPGQGLQFLFEYFSETQRNKGNFPGRFSGRQFSNSRSEMNVSTLELGDSALYLCASSLAEGEQFFGPGTRLTVL.

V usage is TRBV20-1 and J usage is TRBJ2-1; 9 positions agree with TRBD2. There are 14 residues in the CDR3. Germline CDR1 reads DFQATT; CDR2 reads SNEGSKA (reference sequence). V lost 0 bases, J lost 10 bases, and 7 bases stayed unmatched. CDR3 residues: CSAREAGGLYEQFF. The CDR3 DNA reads TGCAGTGCTAGAGAGGCGGGAGGGCTATACGAGCAGTTCTTC.

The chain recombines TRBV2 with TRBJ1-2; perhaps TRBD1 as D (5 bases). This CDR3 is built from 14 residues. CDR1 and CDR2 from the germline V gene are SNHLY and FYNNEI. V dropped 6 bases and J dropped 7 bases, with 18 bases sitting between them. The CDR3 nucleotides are TGTGCCAGCAGCAGACAGATCTCATCGGGTGGCTACACCTTC. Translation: CASSRQISSGGYTF. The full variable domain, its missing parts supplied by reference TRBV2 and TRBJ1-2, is EPEVTQTPSHQVTQMGQEVILRCVPISNHLYFYWYRQILGQKVEFLVSFYNNEISEKSEIFDDQFSVERPDGSNFTLKIRSTKLEDSAMYFCASSRQISSGGYTFGSGTRLTVV.